This TCR beta chain was sequenced in a study of OX40 agonist ivuxolimab in advanced cancers. Assay used: immunoSEQ multiplex PCR; TCRdb lists only in-frame clones, some missing. This table holds roughly 61,000 clones, 92% found once. Germline CDR1 reads MNHEY; CDR2 reads SMNVEV (reference sequence). The V end lost 6 bases, the J end lost 2 bases, and 13 bases lay between the germline ends. This CDR3 spans 14 amino acids. This receptor was obtained from an adult with an advanced solid tumor such as melanoma, head and neck, liver or kidney cancer. The gene calls are TRBV27 and TRBJ1-2; D call uncertain. Here the sequenced sample was CD4+ or CD8+ T cells sorted from blood, taken in a trial of the OX40 agonist ivuxolimab. Here the CDR3 reads CASSLGPRNYGYTF. The CDR3, as DNA: TGTGCCAGCAGCCTAGGGCCCAGAAACTATGGCTACACCTTC.